This record covers a single T cell receptor beta chain. The target of this receptor is not known. Base qualities are not provided; no much larger clone lies one nucleotide away. This specimen comes from a study of blood T cell repertoires in COVID-19 (TCRdb year 2020). Regarding the research as a whole: Samples from collaborators originated in the United States, Italy and Spain and spanned both the acute and convalescent phases of COVID-19. The prospective study material was composed of cDNA or gDNA derived from T cells, B-cell-depleted T cells, or PBMCs. Deeply sampled blood TCRbeta repertoires from subjects exposed to, actively infected with, or recovered from COVID-19 were included in the dataset. The repertoires were made available in a free public database intended to serve as a resource for research on the immune response to SARS-CoV-2. Samples were obtained from the ongoing ImmuneRACE study (first 160 participants) and from over a thousand subjects provided by 6 global collaborators. The sample metadata nearly always contained a de-identified subject ID, COVID-19 status, age in years and sex. Where available, HLA class I and class II types were taken from metadata supplied by the sample provider and were not determined by assay-based typing. What the authors observed across the whole study: Clinical and demographic metadata were provided uncurated, with the amount varying by source and participant.

Including cysteine and phenylalanine, the CDR3 has 13 amino acids. The kept DNA is CDR3 alone, 39 bases in frame from the first base. Trimming removed 5 bases from V and 5 bases from J, leaving 12 bases between the germline ends. Based on the germline V gene (reference sequence), the CDR1 and CDR2 sequences are SEHNR and FQNEAQ. Each collaborating institution followed its own protocols to collect whole blood in K2EDTA tubes. For TCRbeta analysis, collaborators shipped samples in one of three forms: frozen whole blood, isolated PBMCs, or DNA extracted from either of those sample types. The immunoSEQ Assay, a bias-controlled multiplex PCR, was used to amplify TCRbeta CDR3 regions from genomic DNA. Turning to the authors' computational methods: The number of nucleated cells in each sample was estimated from the amplification of reference gene primers within the assay. To quantify the absolute abundance of each unique TCRbeta CDR3 rearrangement, sequence reads were collapsed and filtered. For each sample, productive Simpson clonality was calculated by taking the square root of Simpson's diversity index across productive rearrangements. TCRdb carries this immuneACCESS record with in-frame sequences only. Its versions omit some clonotypes, under half of them owing to an unresolved V gene in the studies checked, with the rest unexplained. V and J calls plus clone size are reproduced from that table; the DNA served to infer D and trimming. The sample table holds some 50,000 clones, of which roughly 70% were seen once. About 8.8% of the sample lies in the top ten.

The material sequenced was peripheral blood. The source of this sequence is an older woman with acute or convalescent COVID-19. The chain couples TRBV7-9 to TRBJ1-1, and the D gene may be TRBD1, 6 bases matching. The CDR3 reads as follows: CASSQGLGTEAFF. The DNA reads TGTGCCAGCAGCCAGGGGTTGGGGACTGAAGCTTTCTTT.